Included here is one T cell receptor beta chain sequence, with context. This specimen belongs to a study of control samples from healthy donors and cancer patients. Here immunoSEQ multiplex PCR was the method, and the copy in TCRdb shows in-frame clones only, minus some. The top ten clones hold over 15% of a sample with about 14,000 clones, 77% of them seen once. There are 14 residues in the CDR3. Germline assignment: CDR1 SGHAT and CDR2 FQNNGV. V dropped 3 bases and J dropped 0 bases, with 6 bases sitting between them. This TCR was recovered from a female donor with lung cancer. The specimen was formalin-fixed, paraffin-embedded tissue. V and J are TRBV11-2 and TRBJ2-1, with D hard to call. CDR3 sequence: CASSFYPSYNEQFF. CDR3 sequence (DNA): TGTGCCAGCAGCTTTTACCCCTCCTACAATGAGCAGTTCTTC.